One TCR beta chain is described in this entry. The sample belongs to a study of cytomegalovirus exposure and HLA in healthy donors. Study information: There were 65 million to 85 million unique TCRs (from HLA-typed donors) in an early data release.

It was with 60 Vbeta and 13 Jbeta primers that the PCR ran. Using immunoSEQ multiplex PCR, the repertoire was profiled, and TCRdb retains in-frame clones only, with some absent. The top ten hold around 2% of the sample, which has around 67,000 clones, around 63% seen once. The TCR sequence derives from a woman aged 30 to 39 in good health and CMV-seronegative. The specimen sequenced was PBMCs.

The chain's CDR3 is CASSMPAGAPTNEKLFF. Here the CDR3 DNA reads TGTGCCAGTAGTATGCCGGCAGGGGCACCCACTAATGAAAAACTGTTTTTT. J is TRBJ1-4 and V is TRBV19; weak D call: TRBD1 (6 bases). The CDR3 runs to 17 residues. V lost 3 bases to trimming and J lost 2 bases, with 16 bases between them. Germline CDR1 LNHDA, CDR2 SQIVND (reference sequence).